This T cell receptor beta chain originates from a study of cytomegalovirus exposure and HLA in healthy donors. The PCR was carried out with 60 Vbeta primers and 13 Jbeta primers. The repertoire was sequenced with immunoSEQ multiplex PCR; TCRdb's copy has only in-frame clones and lacks some. The table records over 200,000 clones, more than 75% of them present only once. Germline lookup yields CDR1 MNHNY and CDR2 SVGAGI (reference sequence). Trimming at V came to 9 bases and at J to 2 bases, leaving 4 bases not matched to a gene. This CDR3 region has 13 residues. Sample: PBMCs. The receptor was isolated from a woman between 40 and 50 years old in good health and CMV-seropositive. The chain employs TRBV6-6 and TRBJ1-5, with 7 positions matching TRBD1. CDR3 sequence: CASEDRGNQPQHF. DNA for the CDR3: TGTGCCAGTGAAGACAGGGGCAATCAGCCCCAGCATTTT.